This TCR beta chain was found in a study of CD8 T cells in Susac syndrome. With V trimmed by 5 bases and J by 8 bases, 11 bases remained unmatched. From germline, CDR1 is SQVTM and CDR2 ANQGSEA. The CDR3 spans 13 residues. Worth noting for this clonotype: The antigen is unknown.

Roughly 0.45 to 1 ug RNA was reverse transcribed with random hexamers. Across 54 Vbeta and 13 Jbeta, TCR beta CDR3 was amplified with immunoSEQ multiplex PCR. TCRdb redid the calling of the immunoSEQ multiplex PCR reads with MiXCR, one entry per CDR3 protein. This table has approximately 220,000 distinct CDR3 sequences, around 93% appearing once. Findings and caveats of the study: As the study acknowledged, the number of individuals in its TCR sequencing and HLA analysis was relatively small.

This receptor was identified in a human donor with multiple sclerosis. The sequenced sample consisted of CD4+ T cells from PBMCs. V gene TRBV29-1 combines with J gene TRBJ1-2, with 7 positions matching TRBD1. This chain's CDR3 is CSVKPTGAGGYTF. The CDR3 DNA reads as TGCAGCGTTAAGCCTACAGGGGCCGGGGGCTACACCTTC.